This is a list of T cell receptor beta chains from one sample in a study of T-cell memory formation after mild COVID-19. Using its own MiXCR run on the 5' RACE reads, TCRdb lists one record per CDR3 protein. The repertoire has 550,000 to 650,000 distinct CDR3 sequences, 17% of them found once; the top ten carry just over 8%. Material: PBMCs or a T cell subset sorted from them (not recorded which). The receptors originated from an adult woman who had mild COVID-19 (a few samples of this study predate the infection). Cell type and time point are not known. Both conserved end residues are trimmed from each CDR3.

>TRBV29-1|TRBJ2-7
SGIAGQDEQY
>TRBV12-3/TRBV12-4|TRBJ2-4
ASSFSGRAPQY
>TRBV11-2|TRBJ2-6
ASSLAGGRTGANVLT
>TRBV7-9|TRBJ2-5
ASSFPETSGDQETQY
>TRBV5-4|TRBJ2-7
ASSPKSGTSGRAWNEQY
>TRBV9|TRBJ2-2
ASTDSRGGMTGELF
>TRBV6-1|TRBJ2-5
ASREVPLGTQY
>TRBV20-1|TRBJ1-1
SAITGGGRNEAF
>TRBV19|TRBJ2-2
ASSTGTGLAGELF
>TRBV5-5|TRBJ2-7
ASSLMGRSSYEQY
>TRBV12-3/TRBV12-4|TRBJ2-6
ASSRSGGVSGANVLT
>TRBV10-2|TRBJ1-2
ASSEGDRGYGYT
>TRBV30|TRBJ2-1
AWRSGSSYNEQF
>TRBV7-2|TRBJ1-1
ASTTGLNTEAF
>TRBV12-3/TRBV12-4|TRBJ1-1
ASSFMGGWTEAF
>TRBV19|TRBJ2-7
ASSFRDRGYEQY
>TRBV10-3|TRBJ2-2
AISDLGQGVDTGELF
>TRBV5-5|TRBJ1-1
ASSGGGLMNTEAF
>TRBV20-1|TRBJ1-5
SARSGGQPQH
>TRBV3-1|TRBJ2-1
ASSQDSGGYSYNEQF
>TRBV7-6|TRBJ2-7
ASSTGLATTYEQY
>TRBV5-1|TRBJ2-7
ASSLEGQGVHEQY
>TRBV7-2|TRBJ2-1
ASSSGQGAGEGYNEQF
>TRBV6-4|TRBJ2-1
ASSREGGTYNEQF
>TRBV5-1|TRBJ2-3
ASSLLTSQDTQY
>TRBV29-1|TRBJ2-7
SVGVPYEQY
>TRBV4-3|TRBJ2-1
ASSQGISGNSYNEQF
>TRBV14|TRBJ2-1
ASSRGGLTNNEQF
>TRBV7-7|TRBJ2-1
ASSRTAGATYNEQF
>TRBV6-6|TRBJ1-1
ASINRLASNTEAF
>TRBV12-3/TRBV12-4|TRBJ1-5
ASSFWGLNQPQH
>TRBV21-1|TRBJ2-2
ASPTRGENTGELF
>TRBV7-3|TRBJ2-7
ASSLNRDSSYEQY
>TRBV7-8|TRBJ2-7
ASSRGGTGFDEQY
>TRBV6-5|TRBJ2-2
ASSHPPGQGNGELF
>TRBV6-1|TRBJ1-5
ASSNTPGQGRGQPQH
>TRBV4-2|TRBJ1-2
ASSRDENTGNYGYT
>TRBV6-2/TRBV6-3|TRBJ2-7
ASSSIQGTGVIYEQY
>TRBV7-2|TRBJ2-1
ASSLRPGTPRSSSYNEQF
>TRBV12-3/TRBV12-4|TRBJ2-2
ASTPSSGRAGSGELF
>TRBV20-1|TRBJ2-1
SAKTSGVYNEQF
>TRBV5-1|TRBJ2-3
ASSLGLAAADTQY
>TRBV6-4|TRBJ2-3
ASSEVDRGPDTQY
>TRBV15|TRBJ2-1
ATSTTILPGTEQF
>TRBV7-9|TRBJ1-2
ASSLVAGTGGIYGYT
>TRBV7-9|TRBJ2-7
ASNRDGDRSYEQY
>TRBV28|TRBJ2-7
ASRTGTVSSYEQY
>TRBV5-5|TRBJ1-5
ASSLGTGAGEPQH
>TRBV7-8|TRBJ2-1
ASSSPGLAGVSKKMGRIYNEQF
>TRBV7-9|TRBJ2-7
ASSSGGKKVYEQY
>TRBV10-2|TRBJ1-2
ASSGPGGALNT
>TRBV5-1|TRBJ1-5
ASSLVGLQDLGQPQH
>TRBV12-3/TRBV12-4|TRBJ2-2
ASSLESGVGGELF
>TRBV5-4|TRBJ2-1
ASSLASVSYNEQF
>TRBV11-1|TRBJ2-5
ASSPTYLREETQY
>TRBV23-1|TRBJ1-4
ASSLPDRGNEKLF
>TRBV5-1|TRBJ2-5
ASSLLSGGLETQY